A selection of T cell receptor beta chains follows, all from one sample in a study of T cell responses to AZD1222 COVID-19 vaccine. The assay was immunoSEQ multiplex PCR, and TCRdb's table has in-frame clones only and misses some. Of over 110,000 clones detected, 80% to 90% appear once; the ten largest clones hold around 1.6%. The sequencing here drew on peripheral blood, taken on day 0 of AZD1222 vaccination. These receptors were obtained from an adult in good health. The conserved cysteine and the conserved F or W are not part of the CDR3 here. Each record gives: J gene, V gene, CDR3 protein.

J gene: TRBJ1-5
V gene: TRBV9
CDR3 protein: ASSVGQVSNQPQH

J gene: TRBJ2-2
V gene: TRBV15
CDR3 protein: ATSRDRGELF

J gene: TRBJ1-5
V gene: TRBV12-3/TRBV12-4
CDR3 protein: ASTWQGNQPQH

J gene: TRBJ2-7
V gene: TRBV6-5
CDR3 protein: ASRATSGITYEQY

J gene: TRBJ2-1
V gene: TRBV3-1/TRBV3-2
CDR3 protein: ASSSVDEQF

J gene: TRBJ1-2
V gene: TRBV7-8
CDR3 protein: ASSPRVLGAGGYT

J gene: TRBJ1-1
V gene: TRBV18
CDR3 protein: ASSSRPRGTGENTEAF

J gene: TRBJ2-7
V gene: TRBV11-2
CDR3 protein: ASKGRDYEQY

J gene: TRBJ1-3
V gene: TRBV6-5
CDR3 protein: ASSYLLGGGNTIY

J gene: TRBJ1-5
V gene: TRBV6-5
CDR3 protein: ASSTQGRNQPQH

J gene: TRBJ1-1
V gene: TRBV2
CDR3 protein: ASSVRTPPANTEAF

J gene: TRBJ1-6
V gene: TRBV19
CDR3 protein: ASSSATNSPLH

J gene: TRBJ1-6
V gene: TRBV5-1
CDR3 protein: ASSLDDRQGGSPLH

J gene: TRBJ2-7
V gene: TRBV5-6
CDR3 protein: ASSLIRGAGHYEQY

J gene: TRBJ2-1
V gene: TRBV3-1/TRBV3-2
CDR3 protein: ASGVPEQF

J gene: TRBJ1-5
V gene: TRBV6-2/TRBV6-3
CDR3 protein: ASSPTGLSNQPQH

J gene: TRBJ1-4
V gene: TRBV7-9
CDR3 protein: ASSAGQGFEKLF

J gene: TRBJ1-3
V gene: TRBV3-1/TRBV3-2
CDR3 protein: ASSQGQSSGNTIY

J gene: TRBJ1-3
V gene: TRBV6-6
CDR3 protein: ASTEGGGNTIY

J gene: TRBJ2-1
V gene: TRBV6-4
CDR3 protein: ASSLLPGQGANEQF

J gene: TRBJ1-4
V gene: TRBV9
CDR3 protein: ASSGSGTTNEKLF

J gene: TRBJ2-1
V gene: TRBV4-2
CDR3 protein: ASSHPPSGRGSDEQF

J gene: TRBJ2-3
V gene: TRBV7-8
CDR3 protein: ASRPPMFSGEVDTQY

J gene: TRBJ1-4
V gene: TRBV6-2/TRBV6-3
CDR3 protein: ASSRVATNEKLF

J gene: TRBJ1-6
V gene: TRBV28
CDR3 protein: ASSLFWQGASPLH

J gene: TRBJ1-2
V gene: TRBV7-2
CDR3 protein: ASSLGSTGNGYT

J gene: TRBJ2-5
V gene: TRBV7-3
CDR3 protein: ASSLVTGQETQY

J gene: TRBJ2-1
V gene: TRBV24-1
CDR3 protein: ATLGQGSGRGEQF

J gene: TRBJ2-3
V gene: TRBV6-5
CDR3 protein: ASSYEGVDTQY

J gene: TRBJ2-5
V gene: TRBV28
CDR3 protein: ASNRQTQETQY

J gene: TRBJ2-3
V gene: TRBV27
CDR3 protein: ASRRTGSTDTQY

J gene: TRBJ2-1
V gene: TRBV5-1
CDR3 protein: ASSLLAGDHNEQF

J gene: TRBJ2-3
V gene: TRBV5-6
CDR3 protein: ASSPGPQISGDTQY

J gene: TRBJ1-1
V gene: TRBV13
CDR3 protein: ASSSPSLNTEAF

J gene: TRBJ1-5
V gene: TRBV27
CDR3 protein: ASSLKGSNQPQH

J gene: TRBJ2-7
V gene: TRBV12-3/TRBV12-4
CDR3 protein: ASLGGPYEQY